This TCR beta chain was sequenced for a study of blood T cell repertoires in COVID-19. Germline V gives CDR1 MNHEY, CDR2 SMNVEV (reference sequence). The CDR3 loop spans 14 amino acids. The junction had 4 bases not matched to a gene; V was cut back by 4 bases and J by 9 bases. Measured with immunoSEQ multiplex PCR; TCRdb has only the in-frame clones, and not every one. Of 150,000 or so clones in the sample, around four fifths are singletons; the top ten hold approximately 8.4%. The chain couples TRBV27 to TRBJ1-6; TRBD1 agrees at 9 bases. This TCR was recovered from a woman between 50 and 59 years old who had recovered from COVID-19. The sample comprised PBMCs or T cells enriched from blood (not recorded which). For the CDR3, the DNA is TGTGCCAGCAGTTACCGGGACAGGGTTTCACCCCTCCACTTT. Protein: CASSYRDRVSPLHF.